The next 25 T cell receptor beta chains were all read from a single sample in a study of OX40 agonist ivuxolimab in advanced cancers. Generated by immunoSEQ multiplex PCR, the TCRdb table keeps only in-frame clones and is missing some. The profile covers 55,000 to 90,000 clones, with about 86% appearing a single time and 2% to 2.5% taken by the ten largest. The sequencing here drew on CD4+ or CD8+ T cells sorted from blood, taken in a trial of the OX40 agonist ivuxolimab. The receptor source for this set is an adult with an advanced solid tumor such as melanoma, head and neck, liver or kidney cancer.

The genes are TRBV5-1 and TRBJ2-1; D is undetermined. Trimming cost V 0 bases and J 4 bases, with 8 bases left between them. The germline CDR1 and CDR2 sequences are SGHRS and YFSETQ. The CDR3 runs to 14 residues. CDR3 DNA sequence: TGCGCCAGCAGCTTGGACTCCGTATACAATGAGCAGTTCTTC. Its translation is CASSLDSVYNEQFF. The full variable domain, completed using reference TRBV5-1 and TRBJ2-1, is KAGVTQTPRYLIKTRGQQVTLSCSPISGHRSVSWYQQTPGQGLQFLFEYFSETQRNKGNFPGRFSGRQFSNSRSEMNVSTLELGDSALYLCASSLDSVYNEQFFGPGTRLTVL.

The chain is built from TRBV29-1 and TRBJ2-1; 8 bases fit TRBD1. Germline CDR1 reads SQVTM; CDR2 reads ANQGSEA. V was pared by 4 bases and J by 8 bases, with 7 bases of the junction left unmatched. This CDR3 region has 13 residues. CDR3 residues: CSVVGQGGDEQFF. CDR3 nucleotide sequence: TGCAGCGTTGTTGGACAGGGAGGCGATGAGCAGTTCTTC.

The rearrangement joins TRBV20-1 to TRBJ2-3, with D unclear. The CDR3 loop spans 11 amino acids. Germline V gives CDR1 DFQATT, CDR2 SNEGSKA (reference sequence). With 7 bases removed from V and 5 bases from J, the gap between germline ends came to 10 bases. CDR3 sequence: CSGTLEDTQYF. The CDR3 coding sequence is TGCAGTGGGACGTTGGAAGATACGCAGTATTTT.

This clone was seen a single time. This chain connects TRBV9 to TRBJ1-6; no clear D gene. CDR1 and CDR2 (germline): SGDLS, YYNGEE. The CDR3 loop spans 15 amino acids. V was trimmed by 0 bases and J by 8 bases, leaving 12 bases between them. The DNA for the CDR3 is TGTGCCAGCAGCGTAGAAAGTATCCGGGATTCACCCCTCCACTTT. Its protein product is CASSVESIRDSPLHF.

The chain links TRBV28 to TRBJ2-1; the match to TRBD2 covers 7 bases. The germline V gene has CDR1 MDHEN and CDR2 SYDVKM. V lost 1 base, J lost 6 bases, and 3 bases stayed unmatched. There are 14 residues in the CDR3. The CDR3 sequence: CASSLSERGNEQFF. Written as DNA, the CDR3 is TGTGCCAGCAGTTTATCCGAGCGGGGCAATGAGCAGTTCTTC. Combining the CDR3 with reference TRBV28 and TRBJ2-1 gives the whole variable domain DVKVTQSSRYLVKRTGEKVFLECVQDMDHENMFWYRQDPGLGLRLIYFSYDVKMKEKGDIPEGYSVSREKKERFSLILESASTNQTSMYLCASSLSERGNEQFFGPGTRLTVL.

This chain joins TRBV5-1 and TRBJ2-1, with 7 bases lining up with TRBD1. After removal of 3 bases from V and 0 bases from J, the junction contained 12 bases not matched to a gene. CDR1 and CDR2 from the germline V gene are SGHRS and YFSETQ. The CDR3 length is 18 residues. The CDR3 nucleotides read TGCGCCAGCAGCTCTAGAGGGACAGCCAAGAGCTCCTACAATGAGCAGTTCTTC. This translates into CASSSRGTAKSSYNEQFF.

J is TRBJ2-3 and V is TRBV29-1; D call uncertain. In germline, CDR1 is SQVTM, CDR2 ANQGSEA. V lost 7 bases and J 1 base, leaving 15 bases between the germline ends. The CDR3 is 14 residues long. CDR3 DNA sequence: TGCAGCGCCCGCCCCGAATACGGCACAGATACGCAGTATTTT. This encodes CSARPEYGTDTQYF.

Details on this clone: Other DNA sequences of this sample code for an identical CDR3. The chain has TRBV9 and TRBJ2-7, with 7 bases matching TRBD1. Unmatched junction bases numbered 7, after V lost 2 bases and J lost 2 bases. This CDR3 region has 15 residues. CDR1 SGDLS and CDR2 YYNGEE come from the germline V gene. The CDR3 is CASSVGQGVPYEQYF. The CDR3 DNA reads as TGTGCCAGCAGCGTGGGGCAGGGGGTTCCCTACGAGCAGTACTTC.

The J gene is TRBJ1-1, the V gene TRBV6-1; D not resolved. Germline V gene sequence: CDR1 MNHNS, CDR2 SASEGT. The CDR3 is 15 residues long. Trimming removed 1 base from V and 10 bases from J, with 19 bases in between. The CDR3, as DNA: TGTGCCAGCAGTGAAGGCAGGCTGCTGGGGATGGGAGCTTTCTTT. This codes for CASSEGRLLGMGAFF.

J is TRBJ1-1 and V is TRBV6-5, with 7 bases matching TRBD1. The CDR3 runs to 15 residues. Trimming cost V 1 base and J 0 bases; bases outside gene matches: 2. The germline V gene encodes CDR1 MNHEY and CDR2 SVGAGI. The CDR3 region has the DNA TGTGCCAGCAGTTACTGGACAGGTTTGAACACTGAAGCTTTCTTT. Its protein product is CASSYWTGLNTEAFF.

This clone was detected only a few times. The chain combines TRBV19 with TRBJ2-3, with D maybe TRBD1 (5 bases). Trimming removed 5 bases at V and 2 bases at J, with 26 bases between. This CDR3 spans 19 amino acids. The germline V gene has CDR1 LNHDA and CDR2 SQIVND (reference sequence). The CDR3 nucleotides read TGTGCCAGTAGTCCTCCTTGGGGCCTCCAAGAGACAGACACAGATACGCAGTATTTT. This translates into CASSPPWGLQETDTDTQYF.

This rearrangement joins TRBV7-2 to TRBJ1-2; D is undetermined. There are 14 residues in the CDR3. Germline V gives CDR1 SGHTA, CDR2 FQGNSA. V lost 5 bases and J 4 bases, leaving 14 bases between the germline ends. CDR3 sequence reads: CASSLSEGGYGYTF. The CDR3 bases are TGTGCCAGCAGCCTGTCGGAGGGTGGCTATGGCTACACCTTC.

The chain joins TRBV7-2 to TRBJ1-4; no definite D call. V was shortened by 1 base and J by 4 bases, with 7 bases between the two germline ends. The CDR3 length is 14 residues. Germline CDR1 reads SGHTA; CDR2 reads FQGNSA. CDR3 DNA: TGTGCCAGCAGCTTAGTTAGGAGTAATGAAAAACTGTTTTTT. It specifies CASSLVRSNEKLFF.

The chain combines TRBV5-1 with TRBJ1-6, with D possibly being TRBD1 (6 bases). V lost 0 bases to trimming and J lost 2 bases, with 9 bases between them. CDR3 size: 16 residues. The V gene's germline CDR1 is SGHRS and CDR2 YFSETQ. CDR3 nucleotides: TGCGCCAGCAGCTTGGAGGGGGGCCCCTATAATTCACCCCTCCACTTT. This encodes CASSLEGGPYNSPLHF.

This clone was counted a few times. This chain joins TRBV5-4 and TRBJ1-1; TRBD1 agrees at 8 bases. The CDR3 has 14 amino acids. In germline, CDR1 is SGHNT, CDR2 YYREEE (reference sequence). The V gene end was trimmed by 5 bases and the J gene end by 2 bases; junction bases not matched to a gene: 5. The DNA for the CDR3 is TGTGCCAGCAGACCTGACAGGGGCAACACTGAAGCTTTCTTT. Amino acids: CASRPDRGNTEAFF.

V is TRBV5-5 and J is TRBJ2-4; D is unresolved. V dropped 1 base and J dropped 3 bases, with 14 bases sitting between them. The CDR3 is 16 amino acids. The germline CDR1 and CDR2 sequences are SGHKS and YYEKEE (reference sequence). The chain's CDR3 is CASSLRAGFSKNIQYF. The CDR3 DNA follows: TGTGCCAGCAGCTTGCGTGCCGGATTTAGCAAAAACATTCAGTACTTC.

V usage is TRBV2 and J usage is TRBJ2-3; 8 positions match TRBD1. The CDR3 totals 15 residues. With V trimmed by 6 bases and J by 6 bases, 11 bases remained unmatched. CDR1 is SNHLY and CDR2 is FYNNEI in the germline V gene. CDR3 sequence reads: CASSLPWGDRDTQYF. For the CDR3, the DNA is TGTGCCAGCAGCCTTCCTTGGGGGGACAGGGATACGCAGTATTTT.

The chain carries TRBV11-2 and TRBJ2-3, with a weak D call TRBD1 (5 bases). CDR3 length: 13 amino acids. In germline, CDR1 is SGHAT, CDR2 FQNNGV. The germline V and J ends were trimmed by 5 bases and 9 bases, with 15 bases remaining between them. As DNA, the CDR3 is TGTGCCAGCAGCCGTCGACAGCGCGAGACGCAGTATTTT. It codes for CASSRRQRETQYF.

This chain connects TRBV5-1 to TRBJ1-6; 8 nucleotides match TRBD1. The junction had 6 bases not matched to a gene; V was cut back by 3 bases and J by 10 bases. CDR1 is SGHRS, CDR2 YFSETQ, per germline. CDR3 length equals 14 residues. CDR3 residues: CASSSGQGGSPLHF. In nucleotides, the CDR3 is TGCGCCAGCAGCTCCGGACAGGGCGGGTCACCCCTCCACTTT.

V and J are TRBV11-2 and TRBJ1-1; D is unclear. The germline CDR1 and CDR2 sequences are SGHAT and FQNNGV. The CDR3 contains 17 residues. With 0 bases removed from V and 5 bases from J, the gap between germline ends came to 19 bases. The CDR3 spells CASSLERSRTGGTEAFF. CDR3 nucleotide sequence: TGTGCCAGCAGCTTAGAGAGATCCAGGACCGGAGGGACTGAAGCTTTCTTT. Full variable domain (missing parts from reference TRBV11-2 and TRBJ1-1): EAGVAQSPRYKIIEKRQSVAFWCNPISGHATLYWYQQILGQGPKLLIQFQNNGVVDDSQLPKDRFSAERLKGVDSTLKIQPAKLEDSAVYLCASSLERSRTGGTEAFFGQGTRLTVV.

This clone was picked up one time. The CDR3: CSVDKGRDGYTF. Here the CDR3 DNA reads TGCAGCGTTGATAAGGGTAGGGATGGCTACACCTTC. The chain couples TRBV29-1 to TRBJ1-2; D call uncertain. The CDR3 is 12 amino acids. In germline, CDR1 is SQVTM, CDR2 ANQGSEA. V lost 3 bases, J lost 6 bases, and 11 bases lay in between.

This clone occurred once. The chain couples TRBV18 to TRBJ2-5; a possible D gene is TRBD2 (6 bases). Germline CDR1 KGHSH, CDR2 LQKENI. V was shortened by 3 bases and J by 2 bases, with 10 bases between the two germline ends. This CDR3 spans 14 amino acids. CDR3 sequence (DNA): TGTGCCAGCTCACCTTCGGGACTTCAAGAGACCCAGTACTTC. Protein product: CASSPSGLQETQYF. The full variable domain, completed using reference TRBV18 and TRBJ2-5, is NAGVMQNPRHLVRRRGQEARLRCSPMKGHSHVYWYRQLPEEGLKFMVYLQKENIIDESGMPKERFSAEFPKEGPSILRIQQVVRGDSAAYFCASSPSGLQETQYFGPGTRLLVL.

V and J are TRBV9 and TRBJ2-1, with D unclear. The germline gives CDR1 SGDLS, CDR2 YYNGEE. V was shortened by 0 bases and J by 10 bases, with 8 bases between the two germline ends. The CDR3 is 12 residues long. The chain's CDR3 is CASSVGGFEQFF. The CDR3 coding sequence is TGTGCCAGCAGCGTAGGCGGTTTCGAGCAGTTCTTC.

The sample holds a few counts of this clone. The chain employs TRBV4-3 and TRBJ1-2; 8 positions agree with TRBD1. Trimming at V came to 4 bases and at J to 8 bases, leaving 9 bases not matched to a gene. Germline CDR1 is LGHNA and CDR2 is YSLEER. The CDR3 spans 14 residues. The CDR3 bases are TGCGCCAGCAGCCTCCTAGGACAGGGTAGGGGCTACACCTTC. It yields the protein CASSLLGQGRGYTF.

The DNA for the CDR3 is TGCAGCGTTGGCGAGGGGGGATACGAGCAGTACTTC. Translating gives CSVGEGGYEQYF. The V call is TRBV29-1, the J call TRBJ2-7; D tentatively reads TRBD1 or TRBD2 (6 bases each). V shed 4 bases and J shed 4 bases, with 11 bases lying between them. The germline V gene has CDR1 SQVTM and CDR2 ANQGSEA. This CDR3 comprises 12 residues.